Described below is a single TCR beta chain sequence and its context. Using immunoSEQ multiplex PCR, the repertoire was profiled, and TCRdb retains in-frame clones only, with some absent. The table lists some 1,500 clones, 17% of them singletons, with around 8.9% in the top ten. The CDR3 sequence is 19 residues long. Trimming took 0 bases from V and 0 from J, leaving 19 bases between them. Germline-derived CDR1 and CDR2 are SGDLS and YYNGEE. The data derive from a study of tumour-infiltrating T cells in Burkitt lymphoma. The sequencing input was tumor tissue. The chain recombines TRBV9 with TRBJ1-3; no reliable D call. The receptor's source is a human donor with diffuse large B-cell lymphoma. Written as DNA, the CDR3 is TGTGCCAGCAGCGTAGGTTTAACCCCATTGACCGGCTCTGGAAACACCATATATTTT. Its protein product is CASSVGLTPLTGSGNTIYF.